The present entry profiles one T cell receptor beta chain with its context. Its specificity is not known. This sample stems from a study of Ad26.COV2.S vaccination and SARS-CoV-2 variants. Measured with immunoSEQ multiplex PCR; TCRdb has only the in-frame clones, and not every one. Here the sample spans 350,000 to 500,000 clones, about 90% being singletons. The treatment denotes: around 19 received Ad26.COV2.S at low or high dose, single or two shots; about 5 received placebo; per-sample allocation not given. Samples were taken on day 63 after the first vaccine or placebo injection. Findings and limits, study-wide: In TCR breadth and depth analyses, total T cell responses may have been underestimated.

The sequence was collected from a person between 18 and 65 years old who received the Ad26.COV2.S COVID-19 vaccine or a placebo. Material: peripheral blood, obtained in a trial of Ad26.COV2.S vaccine versus placebo.

Written as DNA, the CDR3 is TGTGCCAGCAGCCAAGAACTAGCGAGGCCAATTGGTAATGAGCAGTTCTTC. It encodes CASSQELARPIGNEQFF. The chain links TRBV14 to TRBJ2-1; 7 bases are a match to TRBD2. V lost 0 bases and J lost 7; bases outside the gene matches: 12. Germline values: CDR1 SGHDN, CDR2 FVKESK. The CDR3 spans 17 residues.